This TCR beta chain was captured in a study of T cells after yellow fever vaccination. The CDR3 covers 13 residues. V dropped 6 bases and J dropped 1 base, with 9 bases sitting between them. Germline V gene data show CDR1 as SGHTA and CDR2 as FQGNSA. Broader study findings: Most primary-vaccination clones recurred post-booster (approximately 96% CD4, around 86% CD8). Just a small share of clonotypes turned up in the CD4 compartment as well as the CD8 compartment.

They built TCR cDNA with 5'RACE template switching, a step that put in a universal primer site and UMIs. TCRdb re-derived calls from the 5' RACE reads in MiXCR, one entry per CDR3 protein. Of some 550,000 distinct CDR3 sequences listed, over 15% are singletons. To note about this clonotype: Its matching antigen is unknown.

The TCR originated in a man aged 30-40 years who received the YFV17D yellow fever vaccine. Sample: PBMCs, taken 15 days after the yellow fever booster vaccination. V gene TRBV7-2 combines with J gene TRBJ2-5; the D gene is possibly TRBD2 (6 bases). CDR3 protein: CASSLAFQETQYF. CDR3 in DNA: TGTGCCAGCAGTCTAGCGTTCCAAGAGACCCAGTACTTC.